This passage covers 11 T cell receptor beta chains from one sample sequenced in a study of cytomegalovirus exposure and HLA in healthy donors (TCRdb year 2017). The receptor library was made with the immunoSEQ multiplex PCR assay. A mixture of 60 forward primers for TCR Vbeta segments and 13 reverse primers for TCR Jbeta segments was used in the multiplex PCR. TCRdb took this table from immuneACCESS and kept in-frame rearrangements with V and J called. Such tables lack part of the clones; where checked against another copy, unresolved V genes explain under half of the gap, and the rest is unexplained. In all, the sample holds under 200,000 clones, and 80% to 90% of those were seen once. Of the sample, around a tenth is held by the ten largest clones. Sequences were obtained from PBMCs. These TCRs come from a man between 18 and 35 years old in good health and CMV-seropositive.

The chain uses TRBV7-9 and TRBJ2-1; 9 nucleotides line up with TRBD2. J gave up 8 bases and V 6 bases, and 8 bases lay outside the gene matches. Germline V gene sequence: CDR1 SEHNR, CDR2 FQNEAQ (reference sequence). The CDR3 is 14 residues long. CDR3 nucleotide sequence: TGTGCCAGCAGGAGAGGACTAGCGTCAGATGAGCAGTTCTTC. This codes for CASRRGLASDEQFF.

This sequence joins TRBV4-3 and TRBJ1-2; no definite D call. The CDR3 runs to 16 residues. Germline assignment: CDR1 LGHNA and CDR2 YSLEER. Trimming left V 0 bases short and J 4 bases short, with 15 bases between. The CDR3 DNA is TGCGCCAGCAGCCAAGAATCGGGAAATTCTGGCTATGGCTACACCTTC. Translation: CASSQESGNSGYGYTF.

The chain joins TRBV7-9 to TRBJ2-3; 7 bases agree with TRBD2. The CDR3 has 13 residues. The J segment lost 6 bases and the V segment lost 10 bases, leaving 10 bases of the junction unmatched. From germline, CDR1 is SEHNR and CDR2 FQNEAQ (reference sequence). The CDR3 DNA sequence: TGTGCCACCTCGCGGGGAGGGGCCGATACGCAGTATTTT. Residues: CATSRGGADTQYF.

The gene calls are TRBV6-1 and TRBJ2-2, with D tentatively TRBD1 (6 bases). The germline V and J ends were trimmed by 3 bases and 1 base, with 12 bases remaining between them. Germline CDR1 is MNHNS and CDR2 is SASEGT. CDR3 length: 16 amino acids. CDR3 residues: CASSDWARGNTGELFF. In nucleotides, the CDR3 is TGTGCCAGCAGTGACTGGGCCAGGGGGAACACCGGGGAGCTGTTTTTT.

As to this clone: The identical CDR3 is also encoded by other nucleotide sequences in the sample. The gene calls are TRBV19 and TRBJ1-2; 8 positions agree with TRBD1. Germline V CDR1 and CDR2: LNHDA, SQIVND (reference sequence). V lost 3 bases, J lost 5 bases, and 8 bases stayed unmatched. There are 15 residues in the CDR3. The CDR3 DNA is TGTGCCAGTAGTATCGATCAGGGGGCAGTGTATGGCTACACCTTC. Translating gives CASSIDQGAVYGYTF.

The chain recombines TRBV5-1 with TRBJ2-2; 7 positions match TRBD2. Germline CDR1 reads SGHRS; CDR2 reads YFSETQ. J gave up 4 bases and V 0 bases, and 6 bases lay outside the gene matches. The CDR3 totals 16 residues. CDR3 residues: CASSLVSGGTTGELFF. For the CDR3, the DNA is TGCGCCAGCAGCTTGGTATCGGGGGGAACCACCGGGGAGCTGTTTTTT.

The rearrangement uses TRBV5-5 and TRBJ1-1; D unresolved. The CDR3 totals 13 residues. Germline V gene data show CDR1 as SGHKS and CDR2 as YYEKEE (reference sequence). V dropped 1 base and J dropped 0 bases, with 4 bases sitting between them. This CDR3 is CASSLSVNTEAFF. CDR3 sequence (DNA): TGTGCCAGCAGCTTGAGCGTGAACACTGAAGCTTTCTTT.

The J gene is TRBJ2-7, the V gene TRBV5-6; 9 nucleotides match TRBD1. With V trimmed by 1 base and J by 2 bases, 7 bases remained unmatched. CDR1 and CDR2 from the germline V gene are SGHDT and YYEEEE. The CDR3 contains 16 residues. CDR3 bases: TGTGCCAGCAGCTTGCTTGGGACAGGGTTTACCTACGAGCAGTACTTC. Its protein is CASSLLGTGFTYEQYF. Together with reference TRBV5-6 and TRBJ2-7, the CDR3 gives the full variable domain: DAGVTQSPTHLIKTRGQQVTLRCSPKSGHDTVSWYQQALGQGPQFIFQYYEEEERQRGNFPDRFSGHQFPNYSSELNVNALLLGDSALYLCASSLLGTGFTYEQYFGPGTRLTVT.

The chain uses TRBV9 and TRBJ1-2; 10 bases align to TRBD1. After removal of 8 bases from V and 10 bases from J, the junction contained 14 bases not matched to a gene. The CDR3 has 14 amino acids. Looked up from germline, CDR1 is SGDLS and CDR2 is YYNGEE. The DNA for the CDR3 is TGTGCCAGTCGCCCTTTACCGGGACAGGGGTCCTACACCTTC. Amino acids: CASRPLPGQGSYTF.

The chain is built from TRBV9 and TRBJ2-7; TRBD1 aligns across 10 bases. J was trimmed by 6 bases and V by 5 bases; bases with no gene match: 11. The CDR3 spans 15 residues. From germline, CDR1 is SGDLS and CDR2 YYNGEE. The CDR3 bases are TGTGCCAGCAGTGAGCAGGACAGGGGGACAGGCGAGCAGTACTTC. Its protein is CASSEQDRGTGEQYF.

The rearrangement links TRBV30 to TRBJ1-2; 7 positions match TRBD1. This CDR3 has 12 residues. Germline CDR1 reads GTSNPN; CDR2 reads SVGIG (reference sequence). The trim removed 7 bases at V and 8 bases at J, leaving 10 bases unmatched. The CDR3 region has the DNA TGTGCCTACTCCCGACAGGGATGGGGCTACACCTTC. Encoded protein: CAYSRQGWGYTF.